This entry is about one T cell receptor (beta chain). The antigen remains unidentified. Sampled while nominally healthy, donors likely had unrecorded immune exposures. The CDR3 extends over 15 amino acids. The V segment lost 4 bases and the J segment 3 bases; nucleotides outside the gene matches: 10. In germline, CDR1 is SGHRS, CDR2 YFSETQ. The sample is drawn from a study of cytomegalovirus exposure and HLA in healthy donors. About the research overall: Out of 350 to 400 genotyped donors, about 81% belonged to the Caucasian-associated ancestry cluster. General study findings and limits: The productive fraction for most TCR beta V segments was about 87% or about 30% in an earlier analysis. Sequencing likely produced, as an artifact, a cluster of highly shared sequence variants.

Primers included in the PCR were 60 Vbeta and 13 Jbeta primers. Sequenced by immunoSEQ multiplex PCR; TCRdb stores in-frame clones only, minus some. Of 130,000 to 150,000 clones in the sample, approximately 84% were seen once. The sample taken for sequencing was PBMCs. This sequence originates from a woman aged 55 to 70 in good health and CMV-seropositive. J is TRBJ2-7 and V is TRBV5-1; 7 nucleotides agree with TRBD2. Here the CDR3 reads CASSTGMRENYEQYF. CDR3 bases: TGCGCCAGCAGCACTGGGATGCGGGAGAACTACGAGCAGTACTTC.